The clone carrying this T cell receptor (beta chain) has ten or more counts. This sample was taken from a study of blood T cells in healthy people across ages. The V end was cut by 2 bases, the J end by 7 bases, with 6 bases between. The CDR3 length is 13 residues. Primers used in a second PCR of about 6 to 11 cycles were a sample-barcoded 5' primer and a J-beta primer mix. One entry per CDR3 protein results from TCRdb running MiXCR on the 5' RACE reads. Among roughly 700,000 distinct CDR3 sequences listed, 32% were seen once. This chain uses TRBV12-3 or TRBV12-4 with TRBJ1-6; D gene unclear. The sequencing sample was made of blood. This clonotype was sampled from a woman aged 80 or over in good health. The CDR3 region is CASSLITNSPLHF. CDR3 in DNA: TGTGCCAGCAGTTTAATTACCAATTCACCCCTCCACTTT.